This T cell receptor (beta chain) comes out of a study of CD8+ T cells in alopecia areata. The CDR3 loop spans 16 amino acids. The germline V and J ends were trimmed by 6 bases and 0 bases, with 12 bases remaining between them. Germline V lookup: CDR1 ENHRY, CDR2 SYGVKD. Treatment reported: oral pan-JAK inhibitor, 5-10 mg twice daily. It was cDNA, reverse transcribed from extracted RNA, that served as the sequencing template. This table comes from immunoSEQ multiplex PCR, and its TCRdb copy is limited to in-frame clones, with some not included. This table holds fewer than 200,000 clones, approximately 59% found once.

This receptor was identified in a human donor with alopecia areata. The J gene is TRBJ1-6, the V gene TRBV10-3, with a possible D match to TRBD1 (5 bases). Sequenced material: CD4+ T cells sorted from blood, taken at approximately week 60, from a patient treated with tofacitinib. The CDR3 loop reads CAIRGEGSSYNSPLHF. CDR3 nucleotides: TGTGCCATCAGGGGGGAGGGGAGCTCCTATAATTCACCCCTCCACTTT.